Listed below are T cell receptor beta chains from one sample, sequenced in a study of blood T cell repertoires in COVID-19. Sequencing used immunoSEQ multiplex PCR; TCRdb keeps in-frame clones, though not all of them. In the table there are tens of thousands of clones, approximately 83% of which are singletons. The specimen was peripheral blood. The receptors originated from a man aged 50 to 60 with COVID-19, enrolled during active disease. The CDR3 runs from the conserved cysteine through the conserved F or W. Each record gives: D gene, J gene, clone size, V gene, CDR3 DNA, CDR3 protein. A D gene is named only where the DNA matches it firmly. Expanded clones are given a class, and other clones once, few, many or no size at all.

>TRBD1|TRBJ2-1|-|TRBV7-3
TGTGCCAGCAGCTTTAGTGGGACAGGGGGTCGCTATGAGCAGTTCTTC
CASSFSGTGGRYEQFF
>-|TRBJ1-4|-|TRBV4-1
TGCGCCAGCAGCCCCGTGGGGCCCGGGGAAAAACTGTTTTTT
CASSPVGPGEKLFF
>TRBD1|TRBJ1-1|-|TRBV25-1
TGTGCCAGCAGTGAATATATGGCAGGGGGAACTGAAGCTTTCTTT
CASSEYMAGGTEAFF
>TRBD1|TRBJ1-1|few|TRBV18
TGTGCCAGCTCACCCGACAGGGTAAACACTGAAGCTTTCTTT
CASSPDRVNTEAFF
>TRBD1|TRBJ1-4|-|TRBV15
TGTGCCACCAGCAGAGGGGGACAGGGAGAAAAACTGTTTTTT
CATSRGGQGEKLFF
>TRBD2|TRBJ2-5|-|TRBV7-9
TGTGCCAGCAGCCGCCCGGGACTAGCGGACCAAGAGACCCAGTACTTC
CASSRPGLADQETQYF
>TRBD1|TRBJ2-7|-|TRBV7-9
TGTGCCAGCAGCCTAAACGAGAGACTGACAGGGGGCTCCAACGAGCAGTACTTC
CASSLNERLTGGSNEQYF
>-|TRBJ1-1|-|TRBV27
TGTGCCAGCAGTTTAGAGGTTATAGGGGGAGTGAACACTGAAGCTTTCTTT
CASSLEVIGGVNTEAFF
>TRBD1|TRBJ2-5|once|TRBV6-5
TGTGCCAGCAGTTCCTGGACAGGGGGCCAAGAGACCCAGTACTTC
CASSSWTGGQETQYF
>TRBD2|TRBJ2-1|-|TRBV5-1
TGCGCCAGCAGCCCCGGACTAGCGGACCACAATGAGCAGTTCTTC
CASSPGLADHNEQFF
>TRBD2|TRBJ2-3|-|TRBV6-2/TRBV6-3
TGTGCCAGCAGTGGGACTAGCGGGAAGGTGGCAGATACGCAGTATTTT
CASSGTSGKVADTQYF
>TRBD1|TRBJ1-2|-|TRBV28
TGTGCCAGCAGGCAACCGGGACAGAAGTACGGCTACACCTTC
CASRQPGQKYGYTF
>-|TRBJ2-6|-|TRBV30
TGTGCCTGGAGTGTATTGGGGGCCGGGGCCAACGTCCTGACTTTC
CAWSVLGAGANVLTF
>TRBD2|TRBJ2-3|-|TRBV5-1
TGCGCCAGCAGCTTGAGCGGGACTAGCGGGAGGACAGATACGCAGTATTTT
CASSLSGTSGRTDTQYF
>TRBD1|TRBJ2-5|-|TRBV11-2
TGTGCCAGCAGCTACGGACAGGGGGGGACGTGGACCCAGTACTTC
CASSYGQGGTWTQYF
>TRBD1|TRBJ1-4|once|TRBV27
TGTGCCAGCGGCCAGGGGGCAGCTCGTAAACTGTTTTTT
CASGQGAARKLFF
>TRBD2|TRBJ2-1|-|TRBV4-2
TGTGCCAGCAGCCTCACTAGCGGGAGGATGAATGAGCAGTTCTTC
CASSLTSGRMNEQFF
>TRBD2|TRBJ2-7|-|TRBV5-1
TGCGCCAGCAGCGCGACGGGAGGGCCCGGATACGAGCAGTACTTC
CASSATGGPGYEQYF
>-|TRBJ1-5|once|TRBV5-1
TGCGCCAGCAGCTTGTTGGGGGCCAACAATCAGCCCCAGCATTTT
CASSLLGANNQPQHF
>-|TRBJ2-7|once|TRBV18
TGTGCCAGCTCGCCGAGTTTACAGGGTGGAGGCCACGAGCAGTACTTC
CASSPSLQGGGHEQYF
>-|TRBJ2-4|few|TRBV7-9
TGTGCCAGCAGTCCTCACCAGGGGATTGGGTACTTC
CASSPHQGIGYF
>TRBD1|TRBJ1-3|-|TRBV9
TGTGCCAGCAGCGCTAACAGGGGGACAAAAGGAAACACCATATATTTT
CASSANRGTKGNTIYF
>TRBD2|TRBJ2-5|-|TRBV2
TGTGCCAGCAGCGCCGAGAGGGAGGGGACCCAGTACTTC
CASSAEREGTQYF
>-|TRBJ2-7|-|TRBV21-1
TGTGCCAGCAGCAACGGGCGAAAGGACAACTCCTACGAGCAGTACTTC
CASSNGRKDNSYEQYF
>-|TRBJ2-7|-|TRBV4-2
TGTGCCAGCAGCCAAGGGACGCAGGGCTACGAGCAGTACTTC
CASSQGTQGYEQYF
>TRBD1|TRBJ2-1|-|TRBV2
TGTGCCAGCAGTGAATTAAGGGGGCGGAATGAGCAGTTCTTC
CASSELRGRNEQFF
>-|TRBJ2-6|-|TRBV9
TGTGCCAGCAGCGACGGGACTGGGAACGGGGCCAACGTCCTGACTTTC
CASSDGTGNGANVLTF
>-|TRBJ1-1|-|TRBV27
TGTGCCAGCAGTTTATCGTTTAGGGGCGGCCTGAACACTGAAGCTTTCTTT
CASSLSFRGGLNTEAFF
>TRBD2|TRBJ2-7|-|TRBV6-4
TGTGCCAGCAGTGTGAAGGCGGGAGAGAGCCACGAGCAGTACTTC
CASSVKAGESHEQYF
>TRBD1|TRBJ2-1|-|TRBV29-1
TGCAGCGTTGGACAGGGGGCCGAGGAGCAGTTCTTC
CSVGQGAEEQFF
>-|TRBJ1-2|-|TRBV7-9
TGTGCCAGCAGTCAGACAGGTCGCGGATTATATGGCTACACCTTC
CASSQTGRGLYGYTF
>TRBD1|TRBJ1-1|-|TRBV6-1
TGTGCCAGCAGTGGGGACAGGGGATGGGAGAACACTGAAGCTTTCTTT
CASSGDRGWENTEAFF
>-|TRBJ2-1|-|TRBV28
TGTGCCAGCGACGGGACTGCGAATGAGCAGTTCTTC
CASDGTANEQFF
>TRBD1|TRBJ1-4|-|TRBV24-1
TGTGCCACCAGTGATCGGACAGGGGGAGTGGAAAAACTGTTTTTT
CATSDRTGGVEKLFF
>TRBD2|TRBJ2-1|-|TRBV11-1
TGTGCCAGCAGCTTGGGAGGGCCGTCCTACAATGAGCAGTTCTTC
CASSLGGPSYNEQFF
>-|TRBJ1-2|once|TRBV6-5
TGTGCCAGCAGCGGGGTGGGCAGGGGCCGCCATGGCTACACCTTC
CASSGVGRGRHGYTF
>-|TRBJ2-2|-|TRBV11-2
TGTGCCAGCAGCCCCTTTTTCAGAATGAACACCGGGGAGCTGTTTTTT
CASSPFFRMNTGELFF
>-|TRBJ1-6|few|TRBV30
TGTGCCTGGAGTGTACAGCCGGGAGGTAATTCACCCCTCCACTTT
CAWSVQPGGNSPLHF
>TRBD2|TRBJ2-1|-|TRBV24-1
TGTGCCACCAGTGGGGGGGGTGAGCAGTTCTTC
CATSGGGEQFF
>TRBD1|TRBJ2-3|-|TRBV9
TGTGCCAGCAGCGTAGGCCCCTATGACAGGGGCGGATACGATACGCAGTATTTT
CASSVGPYDRGGYDTQYF